The clone carrying this TCR beta chain occurred many times. Its matching antigen is unknown. The V end lost 3 bases, the J end lost 2 bases, and 11 bases lay between the germline ends. CDR3 size: 14 residues. One entry per CDR3 protein results from TCRdb running MiXCR on the RT-PCR reads. The data contain 550,000 to 600,000 distinct CDR3 sequences, about an eighth of them singletons. The data stem from a study of response to subunit inactivated influenza vaccine. General observations from the study: The authors proposed limited new T cell recruitment per seasonal influenza vaccination.

This material consisted of PBMCs from blood, taken on the day of vaccination. This TCR was recovered from a man in his forties or fifties who received an inactivated influenza vaccine. The J gene is TRBJ2-7, the V gene TRBV12-3 or TRBV12-4, with D perhaps matching TRBD1 (6 bases). The CDR3 nucleotides are TGTGCCAGCAGTTTGGGGGCAGGTCCCTACGAGCAGTACTTC. Translated: CASSLGAGPYEQYF.